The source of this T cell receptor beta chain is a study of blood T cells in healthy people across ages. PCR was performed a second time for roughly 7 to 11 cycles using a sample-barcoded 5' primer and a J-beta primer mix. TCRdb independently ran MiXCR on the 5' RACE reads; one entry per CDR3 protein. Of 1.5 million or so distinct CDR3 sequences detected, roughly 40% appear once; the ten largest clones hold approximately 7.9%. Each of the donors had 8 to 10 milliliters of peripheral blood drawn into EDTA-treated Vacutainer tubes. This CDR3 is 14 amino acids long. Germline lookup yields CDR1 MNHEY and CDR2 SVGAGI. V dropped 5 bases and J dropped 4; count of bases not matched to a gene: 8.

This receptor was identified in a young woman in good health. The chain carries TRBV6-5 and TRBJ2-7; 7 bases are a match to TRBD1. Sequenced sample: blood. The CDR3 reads CASSPTGAGYEQYF. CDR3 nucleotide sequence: TGTGCCAGCAGTCCTACAGGGGCAGGGTACGAGCAGTACTTC.